Listed below are T cell receptor beta chains from one sample, sequenced in a study of identical twins. TCRdb re-called the 5' RACE reads through MiXCR, storing one row per CDR3 protein. Seen here are roughly 690,000 distinct CDR3 sequences, approximately 22% observed once, and the top ten hold more than 4%. These same data were also listed under a study on T cells expressing NK-cell markers.

What was sequenced was PBMCs. These receptors all stem from a woman between 18 and 29 years old in good health. Each CDR3 is given with its conserved first and last residue. D genes are given only for firm matches. Clone size, where shown, is once, few, many, or a class for clones that have expanded.

clone size | CDR3 length | D gene | J gene | V gene | CDR3 DNA | CDR3 protein
few | 14 | . | TRBJ2-5 | TRBV15 | TGTGCCACCAGCAGAACCTCCGGGAAAGAGACCCAGTACTTC | CATSRTSGKETQYF
few | 13 | . | TRBJ2-1 | TRBV12-3/TRBV12-4 | TGTGCCAGCAGTTTAAACGTCAATGGGAGGCAGTTCTTC | CASSLNVNGRQFF
few | 16 | . | TRBJ2-4 | TRBV12-3/TRBV12-4 | TGTGCCAGCAGTTTTCCCGGACATATAGCCAAAAACATTCAGTACTTC | CASSFPGHIAKNIQYF
. | 13 | TRBD2 | TRBJ2-7 | TRBV7-9 | TGTGCCAGCGTTTCGGGAGGCTTCTCCGAGCAGTACTTC | CASVSGGFSEQYF
. | 15 | . | TRBJ1-4 | TRBV7-9 | TGTGCCAGCAGCTTATCTTCGACAGGCAGAGAAAAACTGTTTTTT | CASSLSSTGREKLFF
many | 14 | . | TRBJ1-2 | TRBV5-1 | TGCGCCAGCAGCACCGACCCGGCCCCCTATGGCTACACCTTC | CASSTDPAPYGYTF
. | 12 | . | TRBJ1-1 | TRBV29-1 | TGCAGCGTAGCGGAGGTAAACACTGAAGCTTTCTTT | CSVAEVNTEAFF
few | 13 | TRBD2 | TRBJ2-1 | TRBV29-1 | TGCAGCGGTGGGACTAGCGAGAGCAATGAGCAGTTCTTC | CSGGTSESNEQFF
many | 14 | TRBD2 | TRBJ2-5 | TRBV5-1 | TGTGCCAGCAGCCCGGGACTAGCGGAAGAGACCCAGTACTTC | CASSPGLAEETQYF
. | 15 | TRBD1 | TRBJ2-3 | TRBV7-3 | TGTGCCAGCAGCCCCGACAGGGACAGAACAGATACGCAGTATTTT | CASSPDRDRTDTQYF
. | 19 | TRBD2 | TRBJ2-1 | TRBV6-1 | TGTGCCAGCAGAAGGACTAGCGGGGGGACCTTAAGCTCCTACAATGAGCAGTTCTTC | CASRRTSGGTLSSYNEQFF
few | 11 | . | TRBJ2-2 | TRBV29-1 | TGCAGCGTTCGCAACACCGGGGAGCTGTTTTTT | CSVRNTGELFF
many | 15 | . | TRBJ1-2 | TRBV20-1 | TGCAGTGCTACCTCCTCCGGGAGCCGAGACTATGGCTACACCTTC | CSATSSGSRDYGYTF
. | 13 | . | TRBJ1-3 | TRBV5-1 | TGCGCCAGCAGCTCCTACACTGGAAACACCATATATTTT | CASSSYTGNTIYF
few | 13 | . | TRBJ1-6 | TRBV5-5 | TGTGCCAGCAGCCAAGACTGGCCTTCACCCCTCCACTTT | CASSQDWPSPLHF
. | 14 | . | TRBJ2-7 | TRBV12-3/TRBV12-4 | TGTGCCAGCAGTTTACGGGGGGCACGCTACGAGCAGTACTTC | CASSLRGARYEQYF
few | 16 | . | TRBJ2-1 | TRBV20-1 | TGCAGTGCTAGAGCCCTCTCGATGAGTGTCTACAATGAGCAGTTCTTC | CSARALSMSVYNEQFF
many | 15 | TRBD2 | TRBJ2-1 | TRBV6-1 | TGTGCCAGCAGCCTCTCTGGGGGGGGTGTGGTTGAGCAGTTCTTC | CASSLSGGGVVEQFF
many | 13 | . | TRBJ2-7 | TRBV14 | TGTGCCAGCAGCCCCTGGGGCGTCTACGAGCAGTACTTC | CASSPWGVYEQYF
few | 15 | TRBD1 | TRBJ1-2 | TRBV20-1 | TGCAGTGCTAGAGATCCTAGGCAGGGGGTAAGGGGCTACACCTTC | CSARDPRQGVRGYTF
few | 12 | . | TRBJ1-1 | TRBV6-5 | TGTGCCAGCAGTTATGGGAGCACTGAAGCTTTCTTT | CASSYGSTEAFF
. | 13 | . | TRBJ1-1 | TRBV7-9 | TGTGCCAGCAGCCTACAGGGAGATGTTGAAGCTTTCTTT | CASSLQGDVEAFF
. | 15 | TRBD2 | TRBJ2-7 | TRBV12-3/TRBV12-4 | TGTGCCAGCCGGGGGGGTCGGCGGGGGCTTTACGAGCAGTACTTC | CASRGGRRGLYEQYF
many | 14 | . | TRBJ1-2 | TRBV12-3/TRBV12-4 | TGTGCCAGCACCGCGGATGGGGAGATAAGCGGCTACACCTTC | CASTADGEISGYTF
few | 17 | TRBD2 | TRBJ2-3 | TRBV7-2 | TGTGCCAGCAGCTTCCCCAGACTAGCGGGATTCCCAGATACGCAGTATTTT | CASSFPRLAGFPDTQYF
. | 14 | . | TRBJ2-7 | TRBV20-1 | TGCAGTGCTAGAGATACGGCAGGACGCTACGAGCAGTACTTC | CSARDTAGRYEQYF
few | 13 | TRBD2 | TRBJ2-1 | TRBV5-1 | TGCGCCAGCAGCTTTCAGTCTAGCGGGGAGCAGTTCTTC | CASSFQSSGEQFF
. | 15 | . | TRBJ2-7 | TRBV20-1 | TGCAGTGCTAGTCTACTCGGAAAAGGAAACTACGAGCAGTACTTC | CSASLLGKGNYEQYF
. | 13 | . | TRBJ2-3 | TRBV5-1 | TGCGCCAGCAGCTTAACTCTCACAGATACGCAGTATTTT | CASSLTLTDTQYF
many | 13 | . | TRBJ2-1 | TRBV15 | TGTGCCACCAATCCAGGGTCCTACAATGAGCAGTTCTTC | CATNPGSYNEQFF
few | 16 | TRBD1 | TRBJ2-6 | TRBV12-3/TRBV12-4 | TGTGCCAGCAGTTTAGTTCAGGGGGCTGGGGCCAACGTCCTGACTTTC | CASSLVQGAGANVLTF
few | 13 | . | TRBJ1-5 | TRBV6-6 | TGTGCCAGCAGTTACTCGACGGTTGGGCCCCAGCATTTT | CASSYSTVGPQHF
many | 13 | . | TRBJ2-5 | TRBV12-3/TRBV12-4 | TGTGCCAGCAGTTTCAGCGAACAAGAGACCCAGTACTTC | CASSFSEQETQYF
. | 13 | . | TRBJ2-1 | TRBV5-1 | TGCGCCAGCAGCTTGTTGGGGGGCGGTGAGCAGTTCTTC | CASSLLGGGEQFF
. | 13 | TRBD1 | TRBJ2-7 | TRBV30 | TGTGCCGGCAGGGGGACCGATTCCTACGAGCAGTACTTC | CAGRGTDSYEQYF
. | 16 | . | TRBJ1-2 | TRBV9 | TGTGCCAGCAGCGTGGAGGGACAACGGTCCATTTATGGCTACACCTTC | CASSVEGQRSIYGYTF
. | 17 | TRBD2 | TRBJ2-1 | TRBV29-1 | TGCAGCGTTGGCAGCACCCTTAGCGGGATGGTCCGGCGGGAGCAGTTCTTC | CSVGSTLSGMVRREQFF
few | 15 | . | TRBJ2-7 | TRBV12-3/TRBV12-4 | TGTGCCAGCAGTTTCGGTTCCAGGCGAACCTACGAGCAGTACTTC | CASSFGSRRTYEQYF
. | 15 | . | TRBJ1-2 | TRBV12-3/TRBV12-4 | TGTGCCAGCAGTTTAGGTGGGGGGGCTAGCTATGGCTACACCTTC | CASSLGGGASYGYTF
few | 13 | . | TRBJ1-2 | TRBV20-1 | TGCAGTGCTCCCCGGGCCGTTGACTATGGCTACACCTTC | CSAPRAVDYGYTF
. | 13 | . | TRBJ2-7 | TRBV18 | TGTGCCAGCTCGATAGCGGAGTCCTACGAGCAGTACTTC | CASSIAESYEQYF
many | 12 | . | TRBJ1-4 | TRBV20-1 | TGCAGTGCTCGGGACGGAGGTCATAAACTGTTTTTT | CSARDGGHKLFF
. | 12 | . | TRBJ2-5 | TRBV5-1 | TGCGCCAGCAGCCAAAAGCAAGAGACCCAGTACTTC | CASSQKQETQYF
many | 12 | . | TRBJ2-7 | TRBV29-1 | TGCAGCGCGGGGTACTCCTCCTACGAGCAGTACTTC | CSAGYSSYEQYF
many | 13 | . | TRBJ1-2 | TRBV20-1 | TGCAGTGCTAGAGATGACGGCCCAGGAGGCTACACCTTC | CSARDDGPGGYTF
. | 14 | TRBD2 | TRBJ2-1 | TRBV10-1 | TGCGCCAGCAGTGAGGGACTAGCTAACGATGAGCAGTTCTTC | CASSEGLANDEQFF
many | 16 | . | TRBJ2-1 | TRBV29-1 | TGCAGCGTTGACTCCCCCCGCCGAGCCTCCTACAATGAGCAGTTCTTC | CSVDSPRRASYNEQFF
few | 15 | TRBD2 | TRBJ2-3 | TRBV5-6 | TGTGCCAGCAGCTCGCTGACTAGCGGCACAGATACGCAGTATTTT | CASSSLTSGTDTQYF
many | 16 | TRBD2 | TRBJ2-7 | TRBV7-6 | TGTGCCAGCAGCCCCGGGACTAGCGGGGAAACCTACGAGCAGTACTTC | CASSPGTSGETYEQYF
. | 14 | TRBD2 | TRBJ2-7 | TRBV12-3/TRBV12-4 | TGTGCCAGCAGTTTTAGAGCGGGGGCCTCCGAGCAGTACTTC | CASSFRAGASEQYF
many | 15 | . | TRBJ1-5 | TRBV12-3/TRBV12-4 | TGTGCCAGCAGTTTAAGGGCCGAAGACAATCAGCCCCAGCATTTT | CASSLRAEDNQPQHF
. | 16 | . | TRBJ1-1 | TRBV4-3 | TGCGCCAGCAGCTTCCGGTCCTCCCTAGGGCGTCCTGAAGCTTTCTTT | CASSFRSSLGRPEAFF
. | 15 | TRBD2 | TRBJ2-3 | TRBV7-2 | TGTGCCAGCACGGCGGGGGACCATAGCACAGATACGCAGTATTTT | CASTAGDHSTDTQYF